Presented here are 16 T cell receptor beta chains from one specimen sequenced in a study of neurological immune-mediated disorders. TCRdb independently ran MiXCR on the 5' RACE reads; one entry per CDR3 protein. In the table there are tens of thousands of distinct CDR3 sequences, about an eighth of which are singletons. The sample was PBMCs. All receptors derive from a female donor in good health.

The table lists this clonotype with many counts. The chain carries TRBV9 and TRBJ2-3; D remains ambiguous. Germline V gene data show CDR1 as SGDLS and CDR2 as YYNGEE. This CDR3 has 14 residues. Trimming shortened V by 3 bases and J by 2 bases, and 10 bases separated the two germline ends. CDR3 coding DNA: TGTGCCAGCAGCGGTTCGGGCTTCACAGATACGCAGTATTTT. This codes for CASSGSGFTDTQYF. The full variable domain, with the rest looked up from reference TRBV9 and TRBJ2-3, is DSGVTQTPKHLITATGQRVTLRCSPRSGDLSVYWYQQSLDQGLQFLIQYYNGEERAKGNILERFSAQQFPDLHSELNLSSLELGDSALYFCASSGSGFTDTQYFGPGTRLTVL.

This clonotype was seen many times. The chain joins TRBV3-1 to TRBJ2-5; TRBD2 matches 14 bases. Looked up from germline, CDR1 is LGHDT and CDR2 is YNNKEL (reference sequence). The V and J ends lost 6 bases and 1 base, in that order; junction bases with no gene match: 7. The CDR3 covers 17 residues. The CDR3 DNA reads TGTGCCAGCAGTCTCTGGACTAGCGGGAGGACCCAAGAGACCCAGTACTTC. As protein: CASSLWTSGRTQETQYF.

In its sample, this clonotype was seen many times. This chain links TRBV20-1 with TRBJ1-1; D not certain. Germline V CDR1 and CDR2: DFQATT, SNEGSKA (reference sequence). The CDR3 covers 12 residues. Trimming removed 3 bases at V and 4 bases at J, with 9 bases between. The CDR3 nucleotides read TGCAGTGCTAGGTATCAACCCACTGAAGCTTTCTTT. This sequence encodes CSARYQPTEAFF.

This clonotype has at least ten counts. V and J are TRBV5-1 and TRBJ2-1, with no clear D. This CDR3 comprises 14 residues. Deletions cut 1 base from V and 3 bases from J, with 8 bases between. Germline V gene sequence: CDR1 SGHRS, CDR2 YFSETQ. Here the CDR3 reads CASSLSQSYNEQFF. The CDR3 DNA sequence: TGCGCCAGCAGCTTGTCACAGAGCTACAATGAGCAGTTCTTC. Full variable domain (rest looked up from reference TRBV5-1 and TRBJ2-1): KAGVTQTPRYLIKTRGQQVTLSCSPISGHRSVSWYQQTPGQGLQFLFEYFSETQRNKGNFPGRFSGRQFSNSRSEMNVSTLELGDSALYLCASSLSQSYNEQFFGPGTRLTVL.

This clonotype has only a few counts. The chain couples TRBV5-5 to TRBJ2-7, with a tentative D call TRBD2 (7 bases). Trimming shortened V by 0 bases and J by 5 bases, and 18 bases separated the two germline ends. This CDR3 comprises 16 residues. Germline V lookup: CDR1 SGHKS, CDR2 YYEKEE (reference sequence). The CDR3 region has the DNA TGTGCCAGCAGCTTGGGCTGGTGGGGGGGGCGAGACGAGCAGTACTTC. Amino acid sequence: CASSLGWWGGRDEQYF. The whole variable domain, remainder taken from reference TRBV5-5 and TRBJ2-7, is DAGVTQSPTHLIKTRGQQVTLRCSPISGHKSVSWYQQVLGQGPQFIFQYYEKEERGRGNFPDRFSARQFPNYSSELNVNALLLGDSALYLCASSLGWWGGRDEQYFGPGTRLTVT.

The chain has TRBV7-9 and TRBJ2-3; 8 positions agree with TRBD2. Trimming cost V 5 bases and J 3 bases; bases outside gene matches: 7. From germline, CDR1 is SEHNR and CDR2 FQNEAQ (reference sequence). This CDR3 region has 15 residues. As DNA, the CDR3 is TGTGCCAGCAGCCGCGGGAGGATAAGAACAGATACGCAGTATTTT. It specifies CASSRGRIRTDTQYF.

The table lists this clonotype with many counts. The V and J genes are TRBV29-1 and TRBJ2-3; D uncertain. CDR1 and CDR2 (germline): SQVTM, ANQGSEA. The ends were cut back, 4 bases at V and 1 base at J, with 6 bases in the middle. The CDR3 consists of 12 residues. CDR3 residues: CSVGHRTDTQYF. The CDR3 nucleotides are TGCAGCGTTGGGCATCGCACAGATACGCAGTATTTT.

The table lists this clonotype with many counts. J is TRBJ1-1 and V is TRBV15; TRBD1 matches 9 bases. In germline, CDR1 is LNHNV, CDR2 YYDKDF (reference sequence). CDR3 length equals 18 residues. Losses at the gene ends were 1 base for V and 5 bases for J; bases not matched to a gene: 14. CDR3 sequence reads: CATSRVGGGQGLETEAFF. For the CDR3, the DNA is TGTGCCACCAGCAGAGTCGGGGGGGGACAGGGTTTGGAGACTGAAGCTTTCTTT. The whole variable domain, filled in from reference TRBV15 and TRBJ1-1, reads DAMVIQNPRYQVTQFGKPVTLSCSQTLNHNVMYWYQQKSSQAPKLLFHYYDKDFNNEADTPDNFQSRRPNTSFCFLDIRSPGLGDTAMYLCATSRVGGGQGLETEAFFGQGTRLTVV.

Worth noting for this clonotype: In this CDR3 the conserved last residue, phenylalanine or tryptophan, is missing, so a read error is likely. The chain combines TRBV6-6 with TRBJ2-7; D might be TRBD1 (6 bases). Germline V gives CDR1 MNHNY, CDR2 SVGAGI (reference sequence). This CDR3 is built from 14 residues. The CDR3 here is CASSFSDSPYEQYL. The CDR3 nucleotides are TGCGCCAGCAGTTTTTCGGACAGCCCTTACGAGCAGTACTTG.

This clonotype was counted many times. The chain couples TRBV5-5 to TRBJ2-7; 8 positions match TRBD1. The germline V gene encodes CDR1 SGHKS and CDR2 YYEKEE (reference sequence). The CDR3 is 14 residues long. After removal of 5 bases from V and 5 bases from J, the junction contained 9 bases not matched to a gene. CDR3 amino acids: CASSSGGARHEQYF. The CDR3 DNA reads TGTGCCAGCAGTTCAGGGGGCGCGAGACACGAGCAGTACTTC.

This clonotype was found many times. V usage is TRBV5-1 and J usage is TRBJ2-1; 11 bases align to TRBD2. The CDR3 spans 15 residues. In germline, CDR1 is SGHRS, CDR2 YFSETQ. V shed 3 bases and J 7 bases; nucleotides not matched to a gene: 6. The CDR3 reads CASSSSGRSSNEQFF. The CDR3 DNA follows: TGCGCCAGCAGCTCTAGCGGGAGGAGTTCGAATGAGCAGTTCTTC.

The J gene is TRBJ1-5, the V gene TRBV12-5, with unresolved D. Per the germline V gene, CDR1 is LGHNT and CDR2 is FRNRAP. V lost 1 base and J lost 2, with 9 bases in between. The CDR3 contains 15 residues. The CDR3 DNA reads TGTGCTAGTGGTTTGGGGGGTGGTGGCAATCAGCCCCAGCATTTT. This translates into CASGLGGGGNQPQHF. The full variable domain, its missing parts supplied by reference TRBV12-5 and TRBJ1-5, is DARVTQTPRHKVTEMGQEVTMRCQPILGHNTVFWYRQTMMQGLELLAYFRNRAPLDDSGMPKDRFSAEMPDATLATLKIQPSEPRDSAVYFCASGLGGGGNQPQHFGDGTRLSIL.

V and J are TRBV12-3 or TRBV12-4 and TRBJ2-7, with 7 bases matching TRBD1. The V segment lost 8 bases and the J segment 0 bases; nucleotides outside the gene matches: 7. This CDR3 contains 14 residues. The CDR3 DNA reads TGTGCCAGCGGAGGACAGGCGAGCTCCTACGAGCAGTACTTC. Its protein product is CASGGQASSYEQYF.

There are many counts of this clonotype. This chain links TRBV6-5 with TRBJ2-1, with 9 bases that match TRBD2. Germline-derived CDR1 and CDR2 are MNHEY and SVGAGI. CDR3 size: 13 residues. The V segment lost 6 bases and the J segment 7 bases; nucleotides outside the gene matches: 4. In DNA form, the CDR3 reads TGTGCCAGCAGGTATAGCGGGAGAAATGAGCAGTTCTTC. This encodes CASRYSGRNEQFF.

This clonotype was seen repeatedly, ten times or more. The CDR3 protein is CSVVNGEKLFF. In DNA form, the CDR3 reads TGCAGCGTTGTGAACGGAGAAAAACTGTTTTTT. The rearrangement uses TRBV29-1 and TRBJ1-4; no clear D. Looked up from germline, CDR1 is SQVTM and CDR2 is ANQGSEA. Trimming took 4 bases from V and 8 from J, leaving 8 bases between them. This CDR3 has 11 amino acids.

This clonotype showed up just a few times. The V call is TRBV10-3, the J call TRBJ2-7; TRBD2 might be the D (6 bases). V lost 4 bases and J lost 6, with 13 bases in between. The CDR3 consists of 13 residues. Germline loops: CDR1 ENHRY, CDR2 SYGVKD. DNA for the CDR3: TGTGCCATCAGTGTCTCGGGGGTGGGCGAGCAGTACTTC. Amino acids: CAISVSGVGEQYF.